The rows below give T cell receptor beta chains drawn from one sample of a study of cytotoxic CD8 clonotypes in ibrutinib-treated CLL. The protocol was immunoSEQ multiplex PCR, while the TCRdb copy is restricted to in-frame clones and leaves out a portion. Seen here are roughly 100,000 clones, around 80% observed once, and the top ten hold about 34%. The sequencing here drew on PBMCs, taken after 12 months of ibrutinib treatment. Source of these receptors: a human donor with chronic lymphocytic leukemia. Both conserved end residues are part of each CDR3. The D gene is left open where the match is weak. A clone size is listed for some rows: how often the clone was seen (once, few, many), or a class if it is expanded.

CDR3nt: TGCAGCGGTCGGGGGGTGACTGAAGCTTTCTTT
CDR3aa: CSGRGVTEAFF
len: 11
j_gene: TRBJ1-1
d_gene: -
v_gene: TRBV29-1
abundance: -

CDR3nt: TGTGCCAGCAGGACCCCCGGACAGTATGGCTACACCTTC
CDR3aa: CASRTPGQYGYTF
len: 13
j_gene: TRBJ1-2
d_gene: -
v_gene: TRBV6-1
abundance: -

CDR3nt: TGTGCCAGCAGCCGACTCGACAGCTGGGAGGGCTACACCTTC
CDR3aa: CASSRLDSWEGYTF
len: 14
j_gene: TRBJ1-2
d_gene: -
v_gene: TRBV5-6
abundance: -

CDR3nt: TGTGCCAGCATAAGCCGGGGACGCAATCAGCCCCAGCATTTT
CDR3aa: CASISRGRNQPQHF
len: 14
j_gene: TRBJ1-5
d_gene: -
v_gene: TRBV28
abundance: few

CDR3nt: TGTGCCAGCAGTGAATACAAAACCTACAATGAGCAGTTCTTC
CDR3aa: CASSEYKTYNEQFF
len: 14
j_gene: TRBJ2-1
d_gene: -
v_gene: TRBV25-1
abundance: -

CDR3nt: TGCGCCAGCAGCCAATCTTCATCAAATCAGCCCCAGCATTTT
CDR3aa: CASSQSSSNQPQHF
len: 14
j_gene: TRBJ1-5
d_gene: -
v_gene: TRBV4-1
abundance: -

CDR3nt: TGTGCCAGCAGCGTAAGGGGCCGCCAGGACGAGCAGTACTTC
CDR3aa: CASSVRGRQDEQYF
len: 14
j_gene: TRBJ2-7
d_gene: -
v_gene: TRBV9
abundance: -

CDR3nt: TGTGCCAGCAGAAACTACGAGCAGTACTTC
CDR3aa: CASRNYEQYF
len: 10
j_gene: TRBJ2-7
d_gene: -
v_gene: TRBV21-1
abundance: -

CDR3nt: TGCGCCAGCAGCCAATTCCCCGTGGGTAGAGGTGAAAAACTGTTTTTT
CDR3aa: CASSQFPVGRGEKLFF
len: 16
j_gene: TRBJ1-4
d_gene: -
v_gene: TRBV4-3
abundance: -

CDR3nt: TGTGCCAGCAGCCCTCCCTCAGGTACCGGGGAGCTGTTTTTT
CDR3aa: CASSPPSGTGELFF
len: 14
j_gene: TRBJ2-2
d_gene: -
v_gene: TRBV5-4
abundance: -

CDR3nt: TGTGCCAGCAGCTTAGACAGGGGAAGAGGGGGCTACACCTTC
CDR3aa: CASSLDRGRGGYTF
len: 14
j_gene: TRBJ1-2
d_gene: TRBD1
v_gene: TRBV7-2
abundance: -

CDR3nt: TGTGCCAGCAGCGCCAGCCACGAGCAGTACTTC
CDR3aa: CASSASHEQYF
len: 11
j_gene: TRBJ2-7
d_gene: -
v_gene: TRBV4-2
abundance: -

CDR3nt: TGTGCCAGCGGGTCACGGTATAATTCACCCCTCCACTTT
CDR3aa: CASGSRYNSPLHF
len: 13
j_gene: TRBJ1-6
d_gene: -
v_gene: TRBV28
abundance: -

CDR3nt: TGCAGCGTTGTCAGGGAGGGGACTGAAGCTTTCTTT
CDR3aa: CSVVREGTEAFF
len: 12
j_gene: TRBJ1-1
d_gene: -
v_gene: TRBV29-1
abundance: -

CDR3nt: TGCGCCAGCAGCTTGGGCGGACAGGAGTATAAAGATACGCAGTATTTT
CDR3aa: CASSLGGQEYKDTQYF
len: 16
j_gene: TRBJ2-3
d_gene: TRBD1
v_gene: TRBV5-1
abundance: once

CDR3nt: TGTGCCAGCAGTTCACAACAGGGGAGCCCCCTCCACTTT
CDR3aa: CASSSQQGSPLHF
len: 13
j_gene: TRBJ1-6
d_gene: TRBD1
v_gene: TRBV27
abundance: -

CDR3nt: TGTGCCAGTAAACGTACACAGGGGAACTATGGCTACACCTTC
CDR3aa: CASKRTQGNYGYTF
len: 14
j_gene: TRBJ1-2
d_gene: TRBD1
v_gene: TRBV19
abundance: -

CDR3nt: TGTGCCAGCAGCTTGGGTCAGAACACCGGGGAGCTGTTTTTT
CDR3aa: CASSLGQNTGELFF
len: 14
j_gene: TRBJ2-2
d_gene: -
v_gene: TRBV7-7
abundance: -

CDR3nt: TGTGCCAGCAGCGTATCCGACAGGGTGAACACTGAAGCTTTCTTT
CDR3aa: CASSVSDRVNTEAFF
len: 15
j_gene: TRBJ1-1
d_gene: TRBD1
v_gene: TRBV9
abundance: once

CDR3nt: TGTGCCAGCAGTCCAGGGGGTTACACAACTAATGAAAAACTGTTTTTT
CDR3aa: CASSPGGYTTNEKLFF
len: 16
j_gene: TRBJ1-4
d_gene: TRBD1
v_gene: TRBV6-6
abundance: -

CDR3nt: TGTGCCAGCAGATCGACAGGGAGAAACACCATATATTTT
CDR3aa: CASRSTGRNTIYF
len: 13
j_gene: TRBJ1-3
d_gene: TRBD1
v_gene: TRBV6-6
abundance: -

CDR3nt: TGTGCCAGCAGAGGGACAGGACACTATGGCTACACCTTC
CDR3aa: CASRGTGHYGYTF
len: 13
j_gene: TRBJ1-2
d_gene: TRBD1
v_gene: TRBV28
abundance: -

CDR3nt: TGTGCCAGCAGCTTCCCGCGGTCTGGGACACACACCTACAATGAGCAGTTCTTC
CDR3aa: CASSFPRSGTHTYNEQFF
len: 18
j_gene: TRBJ2-1
d_gene: -
v_gene: TRBV7-8
abundance: -

CDR3nt: TGTGCCAGCAGCTCCAGGACTAGTAGTCCCTACGAGCAGTACTTC
CDR3aa: CASSSRTSSPYEQYF
len: 15
j_gene: TRBJ2-7
d_gene: TRBD2
v_gene: TRBV7-9
abundance: few

CDR3nt: TGTGCTAGCAGCTTAGTCGCTAGCGGGGCCCGGGAGACCCAGTACTTC
CDR3aa: CASSLVASGARETQYF
len: 16
j_gene: TRBJ2-5
d_gene: TRBD2
v_gene: TRBV7-7
abundance: few

CDR3nt: TGTGCCAGCAGTTCTCCCTATGGCTACACCTTC
CDR3aa: CASSSPYGYTF
len: 11
j_gene: TRBJ1-2
d_gene: -
v_gene: TRBV6-5
abundance: few

CDR3nt: TGTGCCAGCAGCGTAGGAGGAGCGGAGAGCACAGATACGCAGTATTTT
CDR3aa: CASSVGGAESTDTQYF
len: 16
j_gene: TRBJ2-3
d_gene: -
v_gene: TRBV9
abundance: -

CDR3nt: TGTGCCAGCAGCCCCCAGGGTGGTCGCACTGAAGCTTTCTTT
CDR3aa: CASSPQGGRTEAFF
len: 14
j_gene: TRBJ1-1
d_gene: -
v_gene: TRBV7-3
abundance: -

CDR3nt: TGTGCTAGTGGTCCCGGGACAGGGGGCGGGCGGGACACAGATACGCAGTATTTT
CDR3aa: CASGPGTGGGRDTDTQYF
len: 18
j_gene: TRBJ2-3
d_gene: TRBD1
v_gene: TRBV12-5
abundance: -